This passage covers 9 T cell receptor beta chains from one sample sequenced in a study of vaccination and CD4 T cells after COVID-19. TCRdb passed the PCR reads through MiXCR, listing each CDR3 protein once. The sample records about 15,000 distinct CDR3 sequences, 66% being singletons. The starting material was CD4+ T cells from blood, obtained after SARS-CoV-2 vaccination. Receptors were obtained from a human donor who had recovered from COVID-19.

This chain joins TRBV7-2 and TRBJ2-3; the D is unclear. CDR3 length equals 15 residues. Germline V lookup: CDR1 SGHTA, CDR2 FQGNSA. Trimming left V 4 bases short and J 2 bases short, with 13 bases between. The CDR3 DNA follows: TGTGCCAGCAGCTCTGGTCTAGGTTACACAGATACGCAGTATTTT. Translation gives CASSSGLGYTDTQYF. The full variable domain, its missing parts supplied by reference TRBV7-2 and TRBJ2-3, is GAGVSQSPSNKVTEKGKDVELRCDPISGHTALYWYRQSLGQGLEFLIYFQGNSAPDKSGLPSDRFSAERTGGSVSTLTIQRTQQEDSAVYLCASSSGLGYTDTQYFGPGTRLTVL.

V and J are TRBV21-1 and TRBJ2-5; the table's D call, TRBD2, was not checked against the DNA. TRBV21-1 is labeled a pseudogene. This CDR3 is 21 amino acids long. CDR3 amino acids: CASSPALTHRGLAFWQETQYF. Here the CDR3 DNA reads TGTGCCAGCAGCCCAGCACTTACCCACCGGGGACTAGCTTTCTGGCAAGAGACCCAGTACTTC.

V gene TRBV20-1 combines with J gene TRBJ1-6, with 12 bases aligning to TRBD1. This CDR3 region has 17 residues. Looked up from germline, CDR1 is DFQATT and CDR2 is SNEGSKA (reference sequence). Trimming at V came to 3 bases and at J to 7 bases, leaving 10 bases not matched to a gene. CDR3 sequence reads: CSASSGTGGAVNSPLHF. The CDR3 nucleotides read TGCAGTGCTAGTTCCGGGACAGGGGGCGCGGTGAATTCACCCCTCCACTTT.

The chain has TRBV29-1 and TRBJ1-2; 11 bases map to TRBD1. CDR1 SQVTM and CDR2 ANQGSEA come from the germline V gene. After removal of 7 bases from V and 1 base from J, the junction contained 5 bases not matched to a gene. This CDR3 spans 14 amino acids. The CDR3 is CSAGGTGGNYGYTF. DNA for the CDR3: TGCAGCGCTGGTGGGACAGGGGGTAACTATGGCTACACCTTC.

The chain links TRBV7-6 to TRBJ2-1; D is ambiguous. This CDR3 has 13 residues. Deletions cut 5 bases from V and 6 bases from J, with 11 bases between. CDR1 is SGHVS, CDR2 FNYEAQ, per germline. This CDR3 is CASSPLFGNEQFF. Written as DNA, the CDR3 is TGTGCCAGCAGCCCCCTGTTTGGCAATGAGCAGTTCTTC.

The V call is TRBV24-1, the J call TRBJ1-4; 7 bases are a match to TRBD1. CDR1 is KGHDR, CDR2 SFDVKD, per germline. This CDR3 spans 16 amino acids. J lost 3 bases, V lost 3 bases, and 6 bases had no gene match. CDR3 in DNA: TGTGCCACCAGTGATCCGAGGACAGGCTCTAATGAAAAACTGTTTTTT. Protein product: CATSDPRTGSNEKLFF.

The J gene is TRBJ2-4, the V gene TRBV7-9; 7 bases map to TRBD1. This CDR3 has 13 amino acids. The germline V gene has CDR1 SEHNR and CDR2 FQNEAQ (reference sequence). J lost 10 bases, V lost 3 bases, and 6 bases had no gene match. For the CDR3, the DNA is TGTGCCAGCAGCTTCGACAGGGCCAGGATTCAGTACTTC. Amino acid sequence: CASSFDRARIQYF.

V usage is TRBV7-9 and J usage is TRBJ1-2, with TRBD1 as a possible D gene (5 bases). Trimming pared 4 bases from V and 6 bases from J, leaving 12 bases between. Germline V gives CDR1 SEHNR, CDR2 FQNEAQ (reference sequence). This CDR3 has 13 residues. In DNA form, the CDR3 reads TGTGCCAGCAGCTCCAGGGATCGGGATGGCTACACCTTC. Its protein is CASSSRDRDGYTF.

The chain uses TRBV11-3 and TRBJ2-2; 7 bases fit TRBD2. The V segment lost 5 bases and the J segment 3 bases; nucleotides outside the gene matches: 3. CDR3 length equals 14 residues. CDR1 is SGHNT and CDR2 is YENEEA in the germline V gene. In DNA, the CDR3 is TGTGCCAGCAGCCTAGGACTAGACACCGGGGAGCTGTTTTTT. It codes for CASSLGLDTGELFF.